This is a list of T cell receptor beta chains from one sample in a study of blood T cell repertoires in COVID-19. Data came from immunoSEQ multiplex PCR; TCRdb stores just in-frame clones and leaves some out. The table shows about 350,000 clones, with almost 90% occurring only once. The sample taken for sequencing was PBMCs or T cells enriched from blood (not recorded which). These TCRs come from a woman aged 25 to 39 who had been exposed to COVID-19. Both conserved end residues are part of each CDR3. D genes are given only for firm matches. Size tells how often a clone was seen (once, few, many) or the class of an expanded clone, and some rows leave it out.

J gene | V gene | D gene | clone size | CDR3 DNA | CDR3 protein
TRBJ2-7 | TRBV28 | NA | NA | TGTGCCAGCGGGGGGGGCCAGGGTGCCTACGAGCAGTACTTC | CASGGGQGAYEQYF
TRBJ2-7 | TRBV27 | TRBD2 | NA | TGTGCCAGCAGTTCGACCCTAACAGGACTAGCGGGATCCGAGCAGTACTTC | CASSSTLTGLAGSEQYF
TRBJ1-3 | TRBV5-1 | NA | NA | TGCGCCAGCAGCTTACCGACCTCAGGGGTTGGAAACACCATATATTTT | CASSLPTSGVGNTIYF
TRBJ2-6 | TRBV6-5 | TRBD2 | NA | TGTGCCAGCAGGGGTGAAGCGGGGGGGGCCAACGTCCTGACTTTC | CASRGEAGGANVLTF
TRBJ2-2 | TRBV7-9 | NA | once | TGTGCCAGCAGCTTAGGACTAGTGAACACCGGGGAGCTGTTTTTT | CASSLGLVNTGELFF
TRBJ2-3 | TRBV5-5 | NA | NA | TGTGCCAGCAGCTTTCTCCAGGGTACGCAGTATTTT | CASSFLQGTQYF
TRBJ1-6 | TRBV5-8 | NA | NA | TGTGCCAGCAGCTTGGGGGGCTCGAATTCACCCCTCCACTTT | CASSLGGSNSPLHF
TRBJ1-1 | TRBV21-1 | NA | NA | TGTGCCAGCAGCAAAGTCAGGAGGGGGACAGAACAAAACACTGAAGCTTTCTTT | CASSKVRRGTEQNTEAFF
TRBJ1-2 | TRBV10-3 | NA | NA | TGTGCCATCAGCCCGGACAGCCTCTATGGCTACACCTTC | CAISPDSLYGYTF
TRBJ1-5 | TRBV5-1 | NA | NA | TGCGCCAGCAGCTTGGCCGCAGGGGATAGCAATCAGCCCCAGCATTTT | CASSLAAGDSNQPQHF
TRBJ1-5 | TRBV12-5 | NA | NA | TGTGCTAGTGCCTTTTTGGGGGGGTTAGGCAGCAATCAGCCCCAGCATTTT | CASAFLGGLGSNQPQHF
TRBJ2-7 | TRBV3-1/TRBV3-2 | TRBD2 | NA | TGTGCCAGCAGCCAGCCCAGCGGGAGGGAGCAGTACTTC | CASSQPSGREQYF
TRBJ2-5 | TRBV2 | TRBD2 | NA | TGTGCCAGCAGTCCCCGGACTAGTTTTGGAGAGACCCAGTACTTC | CASSPRTSFGETQYF
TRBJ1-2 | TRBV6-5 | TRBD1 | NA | TGTGCCAGCAGTTACTCCGACAGGGGACGGTTGGGCTACACCTTC | CASSYSDRGRLGYTF
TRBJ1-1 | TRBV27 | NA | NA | TGTGCCAGCAGTTCGACAGGTCTGAACACTGAAGCTTTCTTT | CASSSTGLNTEAFF
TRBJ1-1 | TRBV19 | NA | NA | TGTGCCAGTAGTACTCTCGGGGGGGGTGGCACTGAAGCTTTCTTT | CASSTLGGGGTEAFF
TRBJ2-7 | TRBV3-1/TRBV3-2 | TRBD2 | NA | TGTGCCAGCAGCCAAGTAGCGGGCCCTTACGAGCAGTACTTC | CASSQVAGPYEQYF
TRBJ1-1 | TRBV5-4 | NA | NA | TGTGCCAGCAGCTTGGCGGCAGGGGCGTTTAACACTGAAGCTTTCTTT | CASSLAAGAFNTEAFF
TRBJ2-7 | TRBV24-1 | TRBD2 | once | TGTGCCACCAGTGACCGGACTAGCGGGAGCTCCTACGAGCAGTACTTC | CATSDRTSGSSYEQYF
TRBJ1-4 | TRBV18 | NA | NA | TGTGCCAGCTCACGCAGGGACACCAAGGCAACTAATGAAAAACTGTTTTTT | CASSRRDTKATNEKLFF
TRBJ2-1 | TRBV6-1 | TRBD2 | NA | TGTGCCAGCAGTGAACTAGCGGGAGGGAATGAGCAGTTCTTC | CASSELAGGNEQFF
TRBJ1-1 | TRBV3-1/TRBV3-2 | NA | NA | TGTGCCAGCAGCCAAGTGGGGGGAATTAGGAACACTGAAGCTTTCTTT | CASSQVGGIRNTEAFF
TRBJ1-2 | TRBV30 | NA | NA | TGTGCCTGGAGTGTTGACAGTCTCATCTATGGCTACACCTTC | CAWSVDSLIYGYTF
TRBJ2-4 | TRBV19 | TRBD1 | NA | TGTGCCAGTAGACGGGCCGGGACAGGCTATTTAGCCAAAAACATTCAGTACTTC | CASRRAGTGYLAKNIQYF
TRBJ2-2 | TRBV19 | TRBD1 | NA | TGTGCCAGTAGGAACAGGGGGAGCGGCGGGGAGCTGTTTTTT | CASRNRGSGGELFF
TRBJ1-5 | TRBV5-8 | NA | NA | TGTGCCAGCAGCTTGGGGCGGCATAGCAATCAGCCCCAGCATTTT | CASSLGRHSNQPQHF
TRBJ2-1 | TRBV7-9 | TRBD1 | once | TGTGCCGGCCAGAGACAGGGGGCGGGCGAGCAGTTCTTC | CAGQRQGAGEQFF
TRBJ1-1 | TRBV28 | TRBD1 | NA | TGTGCCAGCAGTGCGGCGGACAGGGGGTCCCTTGAAGCTTTCTTT | CASSAADRGSLEAFF
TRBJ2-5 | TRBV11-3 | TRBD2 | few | TGTGCCAGCAGTCGCGCGACTAGCGGGGAGACCCAGTACTTC | CASSRATSGETQYF
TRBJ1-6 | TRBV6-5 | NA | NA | TGTGCCAGCAGTTACTCGCCGGGACAACCTTATTCACCCCTCCACTTT | CASSYSPGQPYSPLHF
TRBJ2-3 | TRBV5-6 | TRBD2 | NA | TGTGCCAGCAGCTTGTACGGGAGGGACACAGATACGCAGTATTTT | CASSLYGRDTDTQYF